Below, 21 T cell receptor beta chains from the same sample are listed, as sequenced in a study of human T cells and chemical hapten exposure. Each CDR3 protein gets one entry after TCRdb re-called the RACE reads with MiXCR. The data hold 300,000 to 350,000 distinct CDR3 sequences, with around 7% observed a single time. The time point: patch test 1, 2 weeks after DPC sensitization. Stated treatment: therapeutic diphenylcyclopropenone sensitization with weekly scalp DPC. This specimen was whole blood, taken in connection with sensitization to the hapten diphenylcyclopropenone (DPC). The origin of the receptors is a young woman with alopecia areata. Some clones in this sample may be carry-over from other donors' samples.

This clonotype has at least ten counts. The rearrangement uses TRBV12-3 or TRBV12-4 and TRBJ2-7, with TRBD2 matching over 8 bases. This CDR3 contains 16 residues. Trimming took 2 bases from V and 5 from J; bases not matched to a gene: 11. CDR3 loop: CASSLSWSLRGDEQYF. CDR3 DNA: TGTGCCAGCAGTTTAAGTTGGTCTTTGCGGGGGGACGAGCAGTACTTC.

This clonotype occurred a few times. The chain uses TRBV12-3 or TRBV12-4 and TRBJ2-5, with D perhaps matching TRBD1 (5 bases). Trimming shortened V by 2 bases and J by 1 base, and 11 bases separated the two germline ends. The CDR3 sequence is 15 residues long. CDR3 sequence reads: CASSLSRGAQETQYF. The CDR3 DNA is TGTGCCAGCAGTTTATCAAGGGGCGCCCAAGAGACCCAGTACTTC.

The rearrangement uses TRBV6-5 and TRBJ2-2, with 13 bases matching TRBD2. After removal of 1 base from V and 6 bases from J, the junction contained 2 bases not matched to a gene. This CDR3 is built from 16 residues. From germline, CDR1 is MNHEY and CDR2 SVGAGI. The CDR3 sequence: CASSYFGTSGAGELFF. The CDR3 nucleotides are TGTGCCAGCAGTTACTTCGGGACTAGCGGGGCCGGGGAGCTGTTTTTT.

The V gene is TRBV2, the J gene TRBJ2-1; 10 positions agree with TRBD1. This CDR3 region has 13 residues. The germline V gene encodes CDR1 SNHLY and CDR2 FYNNEI. After removal of 6 bases from V and 8 bases from J, the junction contained 4 bases not matched to a gene. In nucleotides, the CDR3 is TGTGCCAGCAGAGTGACAGGGGGCGATGAGCAGTTCTTC. This sequence encodes CASRVTGGDEQFF.

This clonotype came up many times. The chain is built from TRBV13 and TRBJ1-3; D remains ambiguous. Germline V gene lookup returns CDR1 PRHDT and CDR2 FYEKMQ (reference sequence). V dropped 4 bases and J dropped 0 bases, with 10 bases sitting between them. The CDR3 spans 15 residues. The CDR3 protein is CASSSDKTSGNTIYF. The CDR3 DNA reads TGTGCCAGCAGCTCCGATAAGACCTCTGGAAACACCATATATTTT.

This chain connects TRBV20-1 to TRBJ1-5; the D is unclear. Trimming removed 3 bases from V and 6 bases from J, with 12 bases in between. The CDR3 has 13 residues. Germline V gene data show CDR1 as DFQATT and CDR2 as SNEGSKA (reference sequence). In nucleotides, the CDR3 is TGCAGTGCTAGGAGCGGGTCCCTTCAGCCCCAGCATTTT. Its protein is CSARSGSLQPQHF.

The chain has TRBV6-2 or TRBV6-3 and TRBJ2-7; TRBD2 matches at 8 bases. Per germline, CDR1 MNHEY and CDR2 SVGEGT. Trimming took 0 bases from V and 6 from J; bases not matched to a gene: 7. This CDR3 spans 15 amino acids. DNA for the CDR3: TGTGCCAGCAGTTACTCATCGCGGGGGGATCTCGAGCAGTACTTC. Translating gives CASSYSSRGDLEQYF.

The J gene is TRBJ2-7, the V gene TRBV20-1; TRBD1 agrees at 8 bases. The CDR3 length is 12 residues. The germline V gene has CDR1 DFQATT and CDR2 SNEGSKA (reference sequence). J was trimmed by 4 bases and V by 4 bases; bases with no gene match: 3. CDR3 sequence (DNA): TGCAGTGCTAAAACAGGGGGATACGAGCAGTACTTC. Its translation is CSAKTGGYEQYF.

A few counts support this clonotype. The rearrangement joins TRBV6-2 or TRBV6-3 to TRBJ1-1; TRBD1 matches at 7 bases. Looked up from germline, CDR1 is MNHEY and CDR2 is SVGEGT. Trimming removed 2 bases from V and 8 bases from J; junction bases left unmatched: 5. The CDR3 is made up of 13 amino acids. CDR3 bases: TGTGCCAGCAGTTACCCGGGGACAGTAGAAGCTTTCTTT. This sequence encodes CASSYPGTVEAFF.

This clonotype was counted many times. This chain connects TRBV6-2 or TRBV6-3 to TRBJ2-3; 9 bases are shared with TRBD1. The V gene's germline CDR1 is MNHEY and CDR2 SVGEGT. This CDR3 is 15 amino acids long. The junction had 6 bases not matched to a gene; V was cut back by 5 bases and J by 3 bases. CDR3 in DNA: TGTGCCAGCAGTACTCCGGGACAGGGAACAGATACGCAGTATTTT. Amino acid sequence: CASSTPGQGTDTQYF.

This sequence joins TRBV7-9 and TRBJ1-5; D is perhaps TRBD1 (5 bases). The CDR3 loop spans 11 amino acids. V was trimmed by 11 bases and J by 5 bases, leaving 10 bases between them. The germline gives CDR1 SEHNR, CDR2 FQNEAQ (reference sequence). CDR3 region: CALGEYQPQHF. The CDR3 nucleotides are TGTGCCTTAGGGGAGTATCAGCCCCAGCATTTT.

This clonotype was found a few times. V is TRBV24-1 and J is TRBJ1-1; 8 positions agree with TRBD1. The CDR3 totals 15 residues. The V gene's germline CDR1 is KGHDR and CDR2 SFDVKD. J gave up 3 bases and V 6 bases, and 8 bases lay outside the gene matches. The CDR3 coding sequence is TGTGCCACCAGTATCGGACAGGGAAAGGACACTGAAGCTTTCTTT. It translates to CATSIGQGKDTEAFF.

This clonotype was found a few times. V and J are TRBV3-1 and TRBJ1-2; D gene ambiguous. Trimming pared 4 bases from V and 7 bases from J, leaving 10 bases between. The CDR3 has 12 amino acids. CDR1 and CDR2 (germline): LGHDT, YNNKEL (reference sequence). CDR3 amino acids: CASSPYSGGYTF. The DNA of the CDR3 is TGTGCCAGCAGCCCCTATTCGGGTGGCTACACCTTC.

A word on this clonotype: This may be a read error: a much more frequent sequence differs by one nucleotide. V and J are TRBV12-5 and TRBJ2-1; TRBD1 matches 7 bases. The DNA matches TRBJ2-7 better at its end, which makes the J call doubtful. CDR1 is LGHNT, CDR2 FRNRAP, per germline. The CDR3 extends over 15 amino acids. The CDR3 loop reads CASGPDRVTYNEQYF. The CDR3, as DNA: TGTGCTAGTGGCCCCGACAGGGTCACCTACAATGAGCAGTACTTC.

Ten or more counts support this clonotype. The chain recombines TRBV20-1 with TRBJ1-2; D is ambiguous. The CDR3 consists of 16 residues. Per germline, CDR1 DFQATT and CDR2 SNEGSKA (reference sequence). Trimming stripped 1 base from V and 0 bases from J, with 15 bases between. The CDR3 DNA reads as TGCAGTGCTAGAGGGATGGTTGATTTCGCTAACTATGGCTACACCTTC. Its protein product is CSARGMVDFANYGYTF.

This clonotype was seen repeatedly, ten times or more. The chain recombines TRBV27 with TRBJ2-3, with D unresolved. CDR1 is MNHEY, CDR2 SMNVEV, per germline (reference sequence). CDR3 length: 15 amino acids. V lost 2 bases to trimming and J lost 3 bases, with 12 bases between them. CDR3 sequence reads: CASSLVPSFTDTQYF. CDR3 sequence (DNA): TGTGCCAGCAGTTTAGTTCCCAGCTTTACAGATACGCAGTATTTT.

CDR3 protein: CSASAISNYGYTF. In DNA form, the CDR3 reads TGCAGTGCTAGTGCTATATCTAACTATGGCTACACCTTC. The V call is TRBV20-1, the J call TRBJ1-2; the D is unclear. Trimming shortened V by 3 bases and J by 0 bases, and 8 bases separated the two germline ends. Germline V CDR1 and CDR2: DFQATT, SNEGSKA (reference sequence). This CDR3 is built from 13 residues.

This chain connects TRBV27 to TRBJ2-6; D is unresolved. The length of the CDR3 is 15 residues. Germline CDR1 and CDR2: MNHEY and SMNVEV (reference sequence). V was cut by 2 bases and J by 0 bases, with 5 bases left in between. CDR3 in DNA: TGTGCCAGCAGTTTAGCGTTCTCTGGGGCCAACGTCCTGACTTTC. The encoded protein is CASSLAFSGANVLTF.

This clonotype occurred a few times. The V and J genes are TRBV6-4 and TRBJ2-2; no firm D call. The V gene's germline CDR1 is MRHNA and CDR2 SNTAGT. This CDR3 contains 14 residues. Trimming removed 5 bases from V and 1 base from J, with 8 bases in between. The CDR3 coding sequence is TGTGCCAGCAGTACCGACGGGAACACCGGGGAGCTGTTTTTT. Translated: CASSTDGNTGELFF.

This clonotype was observed many times. The V call is TRBV4-1, the J call TRBJ2-1; D ambiguous. From germline, CDR1 is MGHRA and CDR2 YSYEKL. Trimming shortened V by 5 bases and J by 0 bases, and 8 bases separated the two germline ends. The CDR3 is made up of 14 amino acids. The CDR3 nucleotides read TGCGCCAGCAGCGCTCTTGGCTCCTACAATGAGCAGTTCTTC. This codes for CASSALGSYNEQFF.

This clonotype was seen ten or more times. The J gene is TRBJ2-7, the V gene TRBV20-1; D call uncertain. The length of the CDR3 is 10 residues. Deletions cut 5 bases from V and 4 bases from J, with 6 bases between. Germline V gene data show CDR1 as DFQATT and CDR2 as SNEGSKA (reference sequence). This CDR3 is CSAGKYEQYF. In nucleotides, the CDR3 is TGCAGTGCTGGAAAATACGAGCAGTACTTC.